Listed below are T cell receptor beta chains from one sample, sequenced in a study of regulatory T cells in long-lasting Graves disease. TCRdb re-derived calls from the multiplex PCR reads in MiXCR, one entry per CDR3 protein. Of some 220,000 distinct CDR3 sequences listed, roughly 19% are singletons. This sample also appeared in a second study, on T cells in Graves' hyperthyroidism and ophthalmopathy.

Sequenced here: peripheral blood mononuclear cells (PBMCs), sampled at new diagnosis, from a patient treated with antithyroid drugs. The receptors derive from a woman under 40 with Graves disease. Both conserved end residues are part of each CDR3. Fields, in order: V gene, D gene, clone size, J gene, CDR3 DNA, CDR3 protein. A D gene is named only where the DNA matches it firmly. Clone size is shown for a subset of rows, as once, few, many or a class of expanded clone.

V gene: TRBV4-1; D gene: .; clone size: many; J gene: TRBJ1-4; CDR3 DNA: TGCGCCAGCAGCCAAGGAAGGGGAAGGAAAACTAATGAAAAACTGTTTTTT; CDR3 protein: CASSQGRGRKTNEKLFF
V gene: TRBV27; D gene: .; clone size: many; J gene: TRBJ1-3; CDR3 DNA: TGTGCCAGCAGTTTATCGGGACCCTCTGGAAACACCATATATTTT; CDR3 protein: CASSLSGPSGNTIYF
V gene: TRBV2; D gene: TRBD2; clone size: many; J gene: TRBJ2-3; CDR3 DNA: TGTGCCAGCAGTGACCTAGCGGGACCGGGGGATACGCAGTATTTT; CDR3 protein: CASSDLAGPGDTQYF
V gene: TRBV2; D gene: TRBD1; clone size: .; J gene: TRBJ1-2; CDR3 DNA: TGTGCCAGCAAGCCCGGGACAGAGAACTATGGCTACACCTTC; CDR3 protein: CASKPGTENYGYTF
V gene: TRBV28; D gene: TRBD1; clone size: many; J gene: TRBJ1-5; CDR3 DNA: TGTGCCAGCAGCTTGACAGGGGGCAGGAGTCAGCCCCAGCATTTT; CDR3 protein: CASSLTGGRSQPQHF
V gene: TRBV28; D gene: .; clone size: many; J gene: TRBJ1-6; CDR3 DNA: TGTGCCAGCAGTTTGGAGAGAGCGGGACGGGTGGGTTCACCCCTCCACTTT; CDR3 protein: CASSLERAGRVGSPLHF
V gene: TRBV24-1; D gene: .; clone size: many; J gene: TRBJ2-3; CDR3 DNA: TGTGCCACCAGTGCAGGGCGGCAAGCAAAAGATACGCAGTATTTT; CDR3 protein: CATSAGRQAKDTQYF
V gene: TRBV3-1; D gene: .; clone size: few; J gene: TRBJ2-7; CDR3 DNA: TGTGCCAGCAGCCAAACAGTGGGTTACGAGCAGTACTTC; CDR3 protein: CASSQTVGYEQYF
V gene: TRBV6-2/TRBV6-3; D gene: .; clone size: .; J gene: TRBJ2-3; CDR3 DNA: TGTGCCAGCAGTTACGGGGCAGGGAAAACAGATACGCAGTATTTT; CDR3 protein: CASSYGAGKTDTQYF
V gene: TRBV12-3/TRBV12-4; D gene: .; clone size: many; J gene: TRBJ2-5; CDR3 DNA: TGTGCCAGCAGTTTGGGGTCCCACAGGGTCCAAGAGACCCAGTACTTC; CDR3 protein: CASSLGSHRVQETQYF
V gene: TRBV2; D gene: TRBD1; clone size: many; J gene: TRBJ1-2; CDR3 DNA: TGTGCCAGCAGGCGACAGGGATTCTATGGCTACACCTTC; CDR3 protein: CASRRQGFYGYTF
V gene: TRBV28; D gene: .; clone size: many; J gene: TRBJ1-5; CDR3 DNA: TGTGCCAGCAATACCGGGGTACGAAATCAGCCCCAGCATTTT; CDR3 protein: CASNTGVRNQPQHF
V gene: TRBV11-2; D gene: TRBD2; clone size: many; J gene: TRBJ2-5; CDR3 DNA: TGTGCCAGCAGCCCCACCCTAGCGGGAGGGTATGGGACCCAGTACTTC; CDR3 protein: CASSPTLAGGYGTQYF
V gene: TRBV28; D gene: .; clone size: many; J gene: TRBJ1-5; CDR3 DNA: TGTGCCAGCAGTCCACCCGGCGTCTCAGGGGGCAATCAGCCCCAGCATTTT; CDR3 protein: CASSPPGVSGGNQPQHF
V gene: TRBV11-2; D gene: .; clone size: .; J gene: TRBJ2-5; CDR3 DNA: TGTGCCAGCAGCTTAGAATCCCCCGCGGCGACCCAGTACTTC; CDR3 protein: CASSLESPAATQYF
V gene: TRBV2; D gene: TRBD1; clone size: many; J gene: TRBJ1-1; CDR3 DNA: TGTGCCAGCAGTGATAGGAGGGACAGCGATAACACTGAAGCTTTCTTT; CDR3 protein: CASSDRRDSDNTEAFF
V gene: TRBV5-5; D gene: TRBD1; clone size: many; J gene: TRBJ1-2; CDR3 DNA: TGTGCCAGCAGCACGGGGACAGGGGACTATGGCTACACCTTC; CDR3 protein: CASSTGTGDYGYTF
V gene: TRBV5-4; D gene: TRBD1; clone size: many; J gene: TRBJ1-1; CDR3 DNA: TGTGCCAGCAGCTTCCTTCGACAGGGCAGGAACACTGAAGCTTTCTTT; CDR3 protein: CASSFLRQGRNTEAFF
V gene: TRBV4-1; D gene: .; clone size: .; J gene: TRBJ1-6; CDR3 DNA: TGCGCCAGCAGCCAACTATTCCTACTTAATTCACCCCTCCACTTT; CDR3 protein: CASSQLFLLNSPLHF
V gene: TRBV5-8; D gene: .; clone size: many; J gene: TRBJ1-1; CDR3 DNA: TGTGCCAGCAGCCAGTCAAGGGACACTGAAGCTTTCTTT; CDR3 protein: CASSQSRDTEAFF
V gene: TRBV7-2; D gene: TRBD2; clone size: many; J gene: TRBJ2-1; CDR3 DNA: TGTGCCAGCAGCGTGGGACTAGCGGTAGATTTCAATGAGCAGTTCTTC; CDR3 protein: CASSVGLAVDFNEQFF
V gene: TRBV5-1; D gene: .; clone size: .; J gene: TRBJ2-3; CDR3 DNA: TGCGCCAGCAGCTTGTCCGGGGCCCCAGTTGGCACAGATACGCAGTATTTT; CDR3 protein: CASSLSGAPVGTDTQYF
V gene: TRBV27; D gene: .; clone size: many; J gene: TRBJ1-6; CDR3 DNA: TGTGCCAGCAGTGTGGGGCCGGGACGTCGGACCCTCCACTTT; CDR3 protein: CASSVGPGRRTLHF
V gene: TRBV30; D gene: .; clone size: .; J gene: TRBJ1-1; CDR3 DNA: TGTGCCTGGAACTCCGGCGATCGAACTGAAGCTTTCTTT; CDR3 protein: CAWNSGDRTEAFF
V gene: TRBV4-2; D gene: TRBD1; clone size: .; J gene: TRBJ1-1; CDR3 DNA: TGTGCCAGCAGCCAACTGACAGGGCCGAACACTGAAGCTTTCTTT; CDR3 protein: CASSQLTGPNTEAFF
V gene: TRBV19; D gene: .; clone size: few; J gene: TRBJ1-4; CDR3 DNA: TGTGCCTCTGGCGGGGGGGGAGATGCAACTAATGAAAAACTGTTTTTT; CDR3 protein: CASGGGGDATNEKLFF
V gene: TRBV25-1; D gene: TRBD1; clone size: few; J gene: TRBJ2-3; CDR3 DNA: TGTGCCAGCAGTGGGACAGGGGGCAGTTCAGATACGCAGTATTTT; CDR3 protein: CASSGTGGSSDTQYF
V gene: TRBV2; D gene: .; clone size: many; J gene: TRBJ2-3; CDR3 DNA: TGTGCCAGCAGTGACAACAGACGCACAGATACGCAGTATTTT; CDR3 protein: CASSDNRRTDTQYF
V gene: TRBV6-5; D gene: TRBD1; clone size: few; J gene: TRBJ2-7; CDR3 DNA: TGTGCCAGCAGTTGGCAGGGGGCGTCCTACGAGCAGTACTTC; CDR3 protein: CASSWQGASYEQYF
V gene: TRBV27; D gene: TRBD1; clone size: many; J gene: TRBJ1-1; CDR3 DNA: TGTGCCAGCAGTTCCTGGACAGGGGGAACTGAAGCTTTCTTT; CDR3 protein: CASSSWTGGTEAFF
V gene: TRBV9; D gene: TRBD1; clone size: .; J gene: TRBJ2-6; CDR3 DNA: TGTGCCAGCAGCGTGCGCCGGGCAGGGGGAATAGCTGGGGCCAACGTCCTGACTTTC; CDR3 protein: CASSVRRAGGIAGANVLTF
V gene: TRBV2; D gene: .; clone size: many; J gene: TRBJ1-6; CDR3 DNA: TGTGCCAGCAGTGTTCGTGCCTTTGGGGGCGCGAGGTCACCCCTCCACTTT; CDR3 protein: CASSVRAFGGARSPLHF
V gene: TRBV6-2/TRBV6-3; D gene: .; clone size: .; J gene: TRBJ1-5; CDR3 DNA: TGTGCCAGCAGTATAGGAGCCCGGAGTGGGGTCCAGCCCCAGCATTTT; CDR3 protein: CASSIGARSGVQPQHF
V gene: TRBV12-3/TRBV12-4; D gene: .; clone size: many; J gene: TRBJ1-1; CDR3 DNA: TGTGCCAGCAGACCCGTCGGGCAGAGTATGAACACTGAAGCTTTCTTT; CDR3 protein: CASRPVGQSMNTEAFF
V gene: TRBV6-2/TRBV6-3; D gene: TRBD1; clone size: many; J gene: TRBJ1-4; CDR3 DNA: TGTGCCAGCAGAACAGGGGGCTTGGATGAAAAACTGTTTTTT; CDR3 protein: CASRTGGLDEKLFF
V gene: TRBV18; D gene: TRBD1; clone size: many; J gene: TRBJ2-2; CDR3 DNA: TGTGCCAGCTCACCAATCGGACAGGGCGTGAACACCGGGGAGCTGTTTTTT; CDR3 protein: CASSPIGQGVNTGELFF
V gene: TRBV27; D gene: .; clone size: .; J gene: TRBJ2-3; CDR3 DNA: TGTGCCAGCAGCGTCGTCCGGGATACGCAGTATTTT; CDR3 protein: CASSVVRDTQYF
V gene: TRBV19; D gene: TRBD2; clone size: many; J gene: TRBJ2-1; CDR3 DNA: TGTGCCAGTAGTGCGACTAGCGGGAGCTACAATGAGCAGTTCTTC; CDR3 protein: CASSATSGSYNEQFF
V gene: TRBV11-3; D gene: .; clone size: many; J gene: TRBJ2-1; CDR3 DNA: TGTGCCAGCAGATCCCGGGCCTACAATGAGCAGTTCTTC; CDR3 protein: CASRSRAYNEQFF
V gene: TRBV28; D gene: TRBD2; clone size: many; J gene: TRBJ2-2; CDR3 DNA: TGTGCCAGCGTCTCGTGGGGACTAGCGGGGTCGAACACCGGGGAGCTGTTTTTT; CDR3 protein: CASVSWGLAGSNTGELFF
V gene: TRBV3-1; D gene: .; clone size: many; J gene: TRBJ2-3; CDR3 DNA: TGTGCCAGCAGCCAAGAAGATACGCAGTATTTT; CDR3 protein: CASSQEDTQYF
V gene: TRBV2; D gene: TRBD2; clone size: many; J gene: TRBJ2-7; CDR3 DNA: TGTGCCAGCAGTGGAGTTAGGCTAGCGGGGGGCCTCTCCTACGAGCAGTACTTC; CDR3 protein: CASSGVRLAGGLSYEQYF
V gene: TRBV5-4; D gene: TRBD2; clone size: many; J gene: TRBJ2-2; CDR3 DNA: TGTGCCAGCAGCTTTCTAGCGGGGGTCAACACCGGGGAGCTGTTTTTT; CDR3 protein: CASSFLAGVNTGELFF
V gene: TRBV14; D gene: .; clone size: many; J gene: TRBJ1-6; CDR3 DNA: TGTGCCAGCAGCCAAGCCAGGAGCTCCTATAATTCACCCCTCCACTTT; CDR3 protein: CASSQARSSYNSPLHF
V gene: TRBV20-1; D gene: .; clone size: many; J gene: TRBJ1-2; CDR3 DNA: TGCAGTGCTAGAGAATGGCAGGATTTGGGATGGGGCTATGGCTACACCTTC; CDR3 protein: CSAREWQDLGWGYGYTF
V gene: TRBV7-2; D gene: TRBD1; clone size: few; J gene: TRBJ1-1; CDR3 DNA: TGTGCCAGCAGCTTACGGGGGAAGGGACAGGTCAACACTGAAGCTTTCTTT; CDR3 protein: CASSLRGKGQVNTEAFF
V gene: TRBV20-1; D gene: .; clone size: .; J gene: TRBJ1-1; CDR3 DNA: TGCAGTGCCCGAAGAGTCGGGGGAAAGCCCTTGAACACTGAAGCTTTCTTT; CDR3 protein: CSARRVGGKPLNTEAFF
V gene: TRBV18; D gene: .; clone size: many; J gene: TRBJ1-2; CDR3 DNA: TGTGCCAGCTCACCAAATCCAGGGGCGCCAGGGGGCTACACCTTC; CDR3 protein: CASSPNPGAPGGYTF
V gene: TRBV4-1; D gene: .; clone size: few; J gene: TRBJ1-1; CDR3 DNA: TGCGCCAGCAGCCAGGATGGGGGTTGGAACACTGAAGCTTTCTTT; CDR3 protein: CASSQDGGWNTEAFF
V gene: TRBV3-1; D gene: TRBD1; clone size: many; J gene: TRBJ1-1; CDR3 DNA: TGTGCCAGCAACCGAGGACAGGGGAGGAAGAACACTGAAGCTTTCTTT; CDR3 protein: CASNRGQGRKNTEAFF
V gene: TRBV27; D gene: .; clone size: few; J gene: TRBJ1-2; CDR3 DNA: TGTGCCAGCGGACATTGGGGGCCTACCGGGACTTATGGCTACACCTTC; CDR3 protein: CASGHWGPTGTYGYTF
V gene: TRBV4-1; D gene: TRBD2; clone size: .; J gene: TRBJ2-3; CDR3 DNA: TGCGCCAGCAGCACCCCGGGGGGTAGCACAGATACGCAGTATTTT; CDR3 protein: CASSTPGGSTDTQYF
V gene: TRBV4-1; D gene: .; clone size: many; J gene: TRBJ1-1; CDR3 DNA: TGCGCCAGCAGCCGTGAGGGTGCCCGGATGAACACTGAAGCTTTCTTT; CDR3 protein: CASSREGARMNTEAFF
V gene: TRBV20-1; D gene: .; clone size: many; J gene: TRBJ1-1; CDR3 DNA: TGCAGTGCTCAGGGGAGTTTGGAAGCTTTCTTT; CDR3 protein: CSAQGSLEAFF
V gene: TRBV15; D gene: TRBD2; clone size: many; J gene: TRBJ2-1; CDR3 DNA: TGTGCCACCAGTGTGGGGCTAGCGGGAGGATACAATGAGCAGTTCTTC; CDR3 protein: CATSVGLAGGYNEQFF